This T cell receptor (beta chain) appears in the sequencing data of a study of blood T cell repertoires in COVID-19 (TCRdb year 2020). About the full investigation: Collaborator samples came from the United States, Italy and Spain and covered acute and convalescent phases of COVID-19. The prospective study material was composed of cDNA or gDNA derived from T cells, B-cell-depleted T cells, or PBMCs. Subjects who had been exposed to COVID-19, were actively infected with it, or had recovered from it provided the deeply sampled blood TCRbeta repertoires that made up the dataset. The repertoires were released in a freely available public database meant as a resource for research on the immune response to SARS-CoV-2. The samples were drawn from two sources: the first 160 participants of the ongoing ImmuneRACE study, and 950 to 1,500 subjects contributed by 6 global collaborators. Sample metadata almost always included a de-identified subject ID, COVID-19 status, age in years and sex. Where available, HLA class I and class II types were taken from metadata supplied by the sample provider and were not determined by assay-based typing. Paper-wide results and their limitations: The amount of clinical and demographic metadata varied by source and participant and was provided uncurated.

One collaborating source in Seattle enrolled patients during active infection and followed them longitudinally through the course of disease. Collaborating institutions collected whole blood in K2EDTA tubes following their own protocols. For TCRbeta analysis, collaborator samples were shipped as frozen whole blood, as isolated PBMCs, or as DNA extracted from either sample type. The immunoSEQ Assay, a bias-controlled multiplex PCR, was used to amplify TCRbeta CDR3 regions from genomic DNA. On the study's bioinformatics: The number of nucleated cells in each sample was estimated by amplification of reference gene primers within the assay. Sequence reads were collapsed and filtered to measure the absolute abundance of every unique TCRbeta CDR3 rearrangement. For each sample, productive Simpson clonality was calculated as the square root of Simpson's diversity index over productive rearrangements. The source is immuneACCESS, and TCRdb retained only in-frame sequences with V and J called. Part of the clones is not carried over; for the studies checked, unresolved V genes explain less than half of this, and the remainder is unexplained. The V and J calls and clone size come from that table; D and trimming were worked out from the DNA. The sample table lists 300,000 to 350,000 clones, about 92% of them with a count of one. Clones ranked in the top ten supply over 3.5% of the sample.

Notes on this clone: Its antigen specificity is not known. No qualities accompany the bases; no much larger clone lies one base away.

The source is a woman in her sixties or seventies with COVID-19, enrolled during active disease. Specimen: peripheral blood.

The base sequence is TGTGCCAGCAGCCCCCAACGGTCAGGAATATTTGGAACAGATACGCAGTATTTT. This gives the protein CASSPQRSGIFGTDTQYF. This chain joins TRBV3-1 (or the pseudogene TRBV3-2) to TRBJ2-3, with the D segment identity uncertain. Measured from the cysteine to the phenylalanine, the CDR3 is 18 residues long. Here the CDR3 DNA is all that survives: 54 bases in frame from base 1. V is shortened by 4 bases, J by 3 bases, and the region joining them spans 23 bases. CDR1 is given as LGHDT and CDR2 as YNNKEL, both from the germline V gene (reference sequence).